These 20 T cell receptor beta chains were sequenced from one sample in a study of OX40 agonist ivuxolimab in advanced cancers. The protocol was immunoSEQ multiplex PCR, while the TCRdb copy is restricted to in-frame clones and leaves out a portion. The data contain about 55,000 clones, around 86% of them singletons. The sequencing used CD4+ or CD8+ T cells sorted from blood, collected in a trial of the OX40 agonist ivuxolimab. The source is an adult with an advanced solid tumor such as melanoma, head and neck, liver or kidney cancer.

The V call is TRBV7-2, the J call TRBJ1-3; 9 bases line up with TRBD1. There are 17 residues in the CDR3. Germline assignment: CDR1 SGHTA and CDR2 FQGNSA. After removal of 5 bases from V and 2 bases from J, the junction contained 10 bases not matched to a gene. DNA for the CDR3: TGTGCCAGCAGCCCCTACAGGGGGCTAACCGCTGGAAACACCATATATTTT. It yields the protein CASSPYRGLTAGNTIYF.

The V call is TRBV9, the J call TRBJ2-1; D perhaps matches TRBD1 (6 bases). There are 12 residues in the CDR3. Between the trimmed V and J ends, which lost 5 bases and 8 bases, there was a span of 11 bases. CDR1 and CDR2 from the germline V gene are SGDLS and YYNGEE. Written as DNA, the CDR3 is TGTGCCAGCAGTGATCAGGGGTATGAGCAGTTCTTC. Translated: CASSDQGYEQFF.

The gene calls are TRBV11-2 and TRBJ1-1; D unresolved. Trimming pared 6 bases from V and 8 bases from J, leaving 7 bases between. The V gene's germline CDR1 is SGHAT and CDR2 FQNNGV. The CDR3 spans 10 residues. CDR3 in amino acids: CASRRGEAFF. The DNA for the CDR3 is TGTGCCAGCAGACGAGGGGAAGCTTTCTTT.

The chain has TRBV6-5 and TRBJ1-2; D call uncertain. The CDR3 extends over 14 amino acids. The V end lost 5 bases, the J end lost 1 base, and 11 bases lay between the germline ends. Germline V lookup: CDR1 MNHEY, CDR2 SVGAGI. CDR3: CASSPLRINYGYTF. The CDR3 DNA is TGTGCCAGCAGTCCCCTGAGGATTAACTATGGCTACACCTTC.

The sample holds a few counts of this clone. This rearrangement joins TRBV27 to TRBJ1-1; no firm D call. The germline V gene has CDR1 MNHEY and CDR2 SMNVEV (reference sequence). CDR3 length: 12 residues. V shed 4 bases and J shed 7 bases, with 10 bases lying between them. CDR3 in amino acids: CASSSRGYEAFF. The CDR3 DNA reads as TGTGCCAGCAGTTCCCGCGGGTATGAAGCTTTCTTT.

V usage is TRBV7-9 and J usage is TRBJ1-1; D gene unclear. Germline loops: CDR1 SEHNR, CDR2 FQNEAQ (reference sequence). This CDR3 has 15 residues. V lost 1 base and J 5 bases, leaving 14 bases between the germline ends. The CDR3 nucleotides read TGTGCCAGCAGCTTAGTAGGGTTCGGAGCGACTGAAGCTTTCTTT. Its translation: CASSLVGFGATEAFF.

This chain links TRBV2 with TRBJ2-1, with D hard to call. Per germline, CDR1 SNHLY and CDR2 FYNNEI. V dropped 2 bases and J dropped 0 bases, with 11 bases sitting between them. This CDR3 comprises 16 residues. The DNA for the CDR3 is TGTGCCAGCAGTGAAATGCATTTGAGCTCCTACAATGAGCAGTTCTTC. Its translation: CASSEMHLSSYNEQFF.

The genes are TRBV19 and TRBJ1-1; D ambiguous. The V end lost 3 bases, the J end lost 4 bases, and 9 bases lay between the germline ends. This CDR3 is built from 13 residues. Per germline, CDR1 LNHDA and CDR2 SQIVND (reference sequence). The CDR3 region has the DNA TGTGCCAGTAGTATGAGAGGCGGCACTGAAGCTTTCTTT. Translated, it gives CASSMRGGTEAFF. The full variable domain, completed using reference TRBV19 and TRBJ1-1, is DGGITQSPKYLFRKEGQNVTLSCEQNLNHDAMYWYRQDPGQGLRLIYYSQIVNDFQKGDIAEGYSVSREKKESFPLTVTSAQKNPTAFYLCASSMRGGTEAFFGQGTRLTVV.

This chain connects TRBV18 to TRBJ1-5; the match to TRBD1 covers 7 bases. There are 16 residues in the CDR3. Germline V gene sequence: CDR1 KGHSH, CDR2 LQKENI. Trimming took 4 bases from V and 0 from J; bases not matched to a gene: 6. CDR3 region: CASSLPGGNSNQPQHF. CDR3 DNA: TGTGCCAGCTCACTCCCAGGGGGTAATAGCAATCAGCCCCAGCATTTT.

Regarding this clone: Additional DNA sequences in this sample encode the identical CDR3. The CDR3 DNA sequence: TGCGCCAGCAGCTTCGGAGGATCTGGCTACACCTTC. It specifies CASSFGGSGYTF. The gene calls are TRBV5-1 and TRBJ1-2; D remains unclear. In germline, CDR1 is SGHRS, CDR2 YFSETQ. The CDR3 totals 12 residues. The V gene lost 2 bases and the J gene lost 7 bases, with 9 bases spanning the gap.

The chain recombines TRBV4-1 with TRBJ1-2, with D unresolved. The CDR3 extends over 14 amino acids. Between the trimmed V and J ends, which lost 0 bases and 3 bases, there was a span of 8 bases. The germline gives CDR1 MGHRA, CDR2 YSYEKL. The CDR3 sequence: CASSQENSYYGYTF. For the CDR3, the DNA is TGCGCCAGCAGCCAAGAGAACAGCTACTATGGCTACACCTTC.

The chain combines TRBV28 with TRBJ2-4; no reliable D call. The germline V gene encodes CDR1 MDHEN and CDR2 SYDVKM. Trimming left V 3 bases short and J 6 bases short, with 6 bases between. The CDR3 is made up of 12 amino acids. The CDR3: CASSFGGNIQYF. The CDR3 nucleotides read TGTGCCAGCAGTTTTGGCGGAAACATTCAGTACTTC.

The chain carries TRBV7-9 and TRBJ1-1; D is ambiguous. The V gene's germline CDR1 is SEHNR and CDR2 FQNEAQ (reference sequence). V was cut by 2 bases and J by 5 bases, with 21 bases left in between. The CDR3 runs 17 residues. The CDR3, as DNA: TGTGCCAGCAGCTTAAGGGATGGGGATGGTGGGAGAACTGAAGCTTTCTTT. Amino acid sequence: CASSLRDGDGGRTEAFF.

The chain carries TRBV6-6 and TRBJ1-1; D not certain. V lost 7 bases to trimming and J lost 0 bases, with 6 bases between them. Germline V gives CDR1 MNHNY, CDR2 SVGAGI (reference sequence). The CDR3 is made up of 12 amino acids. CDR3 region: CASTLMNTEAFF. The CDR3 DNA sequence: TGTGCCAGCACCCTAATGAACACTGAAGCTTTCTTT.

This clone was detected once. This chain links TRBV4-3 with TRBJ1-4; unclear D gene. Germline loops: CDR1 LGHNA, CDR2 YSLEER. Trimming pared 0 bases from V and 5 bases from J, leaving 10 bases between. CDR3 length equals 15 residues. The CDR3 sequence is CASSQEAAGNEKLFF. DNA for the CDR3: TGCGCCAGCAGCCAAGAGGCGGCAGGAAATGAAAAACTGTTTTTT.

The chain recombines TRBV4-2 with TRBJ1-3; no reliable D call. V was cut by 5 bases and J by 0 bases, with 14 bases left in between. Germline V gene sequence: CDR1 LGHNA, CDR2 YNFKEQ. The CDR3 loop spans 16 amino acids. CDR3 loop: CASSGRTQSSGNTIYF. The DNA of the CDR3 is TGTGCCAGCAGCGGACGGACCCAAAGCTCTGGAAACACCATATATTTT.

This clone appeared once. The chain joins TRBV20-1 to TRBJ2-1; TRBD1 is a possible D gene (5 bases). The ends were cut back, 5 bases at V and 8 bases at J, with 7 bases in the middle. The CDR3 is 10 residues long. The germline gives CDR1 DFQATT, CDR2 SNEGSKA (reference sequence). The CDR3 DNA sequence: TGCAGTGCTTGGGGCGATGAGCAGTTCTTC. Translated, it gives CSAWGDEQFF.

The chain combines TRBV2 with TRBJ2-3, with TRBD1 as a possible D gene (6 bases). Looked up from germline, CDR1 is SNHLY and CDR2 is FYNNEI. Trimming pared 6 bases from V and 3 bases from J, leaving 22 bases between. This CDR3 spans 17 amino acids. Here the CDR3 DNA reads TGTGCCAGCAGAGTCTTTGGGGGCGCAGAGTGGACAGATACGCAGTATTTT. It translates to CASRVFGGAEWTDTQYF.

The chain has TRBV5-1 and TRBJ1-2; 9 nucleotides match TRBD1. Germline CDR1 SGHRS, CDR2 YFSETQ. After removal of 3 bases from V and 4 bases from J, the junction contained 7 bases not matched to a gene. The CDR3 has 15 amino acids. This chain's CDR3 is CASSYGQGLSYGYTF. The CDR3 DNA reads TGCGCCAGCAGCTATGGACAGGGGCTCTCCTATGGCTACACCTTC.

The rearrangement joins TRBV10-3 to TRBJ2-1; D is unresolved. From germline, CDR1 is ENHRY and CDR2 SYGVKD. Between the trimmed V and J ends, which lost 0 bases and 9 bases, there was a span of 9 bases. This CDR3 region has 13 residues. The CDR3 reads CAISESPALEQFF. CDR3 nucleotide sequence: TGTGCCATCAGTGAGTCGCCGGCTCTTGAGCAGTTCTTC.